The 10 T cell receptor beta chains given below trace back to one sample, sequenced in a study of T cells in localized non-small cell lung cancer. Profiling relied on immunoSEQ multiplex PCR, and the TCRdb table lists in-frame clones only, not all of them. The repertoire holds roughly 76,000 clones, with around 80% as singletons. The source material was PBMCs, sampled before any cancer treatment. These TCRs come from a man between 35 and 75 years old with stage II squamous cell lung carcinoma.

The chain links TRBV10-3 to TRBJ1-5; 10 nucleotides line up with TRBD1. The CDR3 is made up of 16 amino acids. Germline CDR1 is ENHRY and CDR2 is SYGVKD. V gave up 10 bases and J gave up 6 bases; unmatched junction bases: 15. CDR3 coding DNA: TGTGCCAGCTCATCTGGGACAGGGGCGTCCCTTCAGCCCCAGCATTTT. It codes for CASSSGTGASLQPQHF.

This clone turned up a few times. This rearrangement joins TRBV28 to TRBJ1-2; TRBD1 might be the D (6 bases). Trimming removed 11 bases from V and 8 bases from J, with 21 bases in between. CDR3 length: 13 amino acids. Germline V gene data show CDR1 as MDHEN and CDR2 as SYDVKM. The CDR3 bases are TGTGCCTACAGCCGGGGGGGGGCTCGCGGCTACACCTTC. Amino acid sequence: CAYSRGGARGYTF.

The rearrangement joins TRBV7-2 to TRBJ2-6; 7 bases are shared with TRBD1. V was pared by 5 bases and J by 7 bases, with 8 bases of the junction left unmatched. Germline lookup yields CDR1 SGHTA and CDR2 FQGNSA. This CDR3 is 15 amino acids long. In DNA form, the CDR3 reads TGTGCCAGCAGCATGAGACAGGGACGTGCCAACGTCCTGACTTTC. It specifies CASSMRQGRANVLTF.

The chain links TRBV4-3 to TRBJ1-2; D possibly corresponds to TRBD1 (6 bases). Germline CDR1 reads LGHNA; CDR2 reads YSLEER. Trimming took off 1 base at V and 0 bases at J, with 15 bases between the two ends. The CDR3 covers 17 residues. For the CDR3, the DNA is TGCGCCAGCAGCCAAGTTGCGGGGGCGATTACTAACTATGGCTACACCTTC. It translates to CASSQVAGAITNYGYTF.

V usage is TRBV19 and J usage is TRBJ1-2; perhaps TRBD1 as D (5 bases). The germline gives CDR1 LNHDA, CDR2 SQIVND (reference sequence). The CDR3 totals 15 residues. V dropped 7 bases and J dropped 0 bases, with 15 bases sitting between them. CDR3 region: CASTPRDGANYGYTF. The CDR3 bases are TGTGCCAGTACCCCCCGGGACGGGGCTAACTATGGCTACACCTTC. Together with reference TRBV19 and TRBJ1-2, the CDR3 gives the full variable domain: DGGITQSPKYLFRKEGQNVTLSCEQNLNHDAMYWYRQDPGQGLRLIYYSQIVNDFQKGDIAEGYSVSREKKESFPLTVTSAQKNPTAFYLCASTPRDGANYGYTFGSGTRLTVV.

The rearrangement uses TRBV9 and TRBJ1-1; D possibly corresponds to TRBD1 (5 bases). Germline values: CDR1 SGDLS, CDR2 YYNGEE. The V end lost 0 bases, the J end lost 4 bases, and 13 bases lay between the germline ends. CDR3 size: 15 residues. CDR3 bases: TGTGCCAGCAGCGTAGGGAATGGGGCGGGCACTGAAGCTTTCTTT. It encodes CASSVGNGAGTEAFF.

The genes are TRBV11-2 and TRBJ2-3, with 13 bases identical to TRBD2. Germline-derived CDR1 and CDR2 are SGHAT and FQNNGV. The CDR3 totals 18 residues. V was clipped by 5 bases and J by 2 bases; unmatched bases: 10. The CDR3 is CASSPGGGTSGITDTQYF. As DNA, the CDR3 is TGTGCCAGCAGCCCAGGTGGCGGGACTAGCGGGATCACAGATACGCAGTATTTT.

This clone is a singleton in its sample. The V call is TRBV4-1, the J call TRBJ1-5; D remains ambiguous. V lost 3 bases, J lost 9 bases, and 21 bases lay in between. There are 16 residues in the CDR3. Germline V lookup: CDR1 MGHRA, CDR2 YSYEKL. This CDR3 is CASSQRTEERGRPQHF. Here the CDR3 DNA reads TGCGCCAGCAGCCAGCGGACGGAGGAGAGAGGGCGGCCCCAGCATTTT.

This clone was detected only a few times. This chain's CDR3 is CAWSLRKGGTLSGNTIYF. Written as DNA, the CDR3 is TGTGCCTGGAGCCTTAGGAAAGGCGGAACCCTCTCTGGAAACACCATATATTTT. The rearrangement joins TRBV30 to TRBJ1-3; no clear D gene. Germline assignment: CDR1 GTSNPN and CDR2 SVGIG (reference sequence). This CDR3 has 18 amino acids. Deletions cut 3 bases from V and 0 bases from J, with 21 bases between.

The sample holds a few counts of this clone. The chain joins TRBV7-2 to TRBJ1-3; 8 nucleotides agree with TRBD1. The length of the CDR3 is 15 residues. Germline V gene lookup returns CDR1 SGHTA and CDR2 FQGNSA. The V gene end was trimmed by 5 bases and the J gene end by 6 bases; junction bases not matched to a gene: 9. CDR3 coding DNA: TGTGCCAGCAGCCCCAGGACAGGGAGCGAAAACACCATATATTTT. Its translation is CASSPRTGSENTIYF.